The 11 T cell receptor beta chains reported below all come from one sample, sequenced in a study of T cell responses to AZD1222 COVID-19 vaccine. The data were produced by immunoSEQ multiplex PCR, yet TCRdb's version contains in-frame clones alone and is incomplete. The profile shows under 200,000 clones, approximately 92% of them singletons. The sequencing used peripheral blood, collected on day 0 of AZD1222 vaccination. The origin of the receptors is an adult in good health.

The chain employs TRBV6-5 and TRBJ1-2; D is perhaps TRBD1 (6 bases). Per germline, CDR1 MNHEY and CDR2 SVGAGI. The CDR3 is 13 amino acids. V dropped 2 bases and J dropped 4 bases, with 8 bases sitting between them. The CDR3 coding sequence is TGTGCCAGCAGTTACCCGGACAGCTATGGCTACACCTTC. It encodes CASSYPDSYGYTF.

This clone was detected only once. The rearrangement links TRBV25-1 to TRBJ1-3; TRBD1 matches at 8 bases. This CDR3 is built from 16 residues. Trimming removed 3 bases from V and 0 bases from J; junction bases left unmatched: 4. Germline values: CDR1 MGHDK, CDR2 SYGVNS. Here the CDR3 reads CASSETGASSGNTIYF. CDR3 DNA: TGTGCCAGCAGTGAGACAGGGGCCTCCTCTGGAAACACCATATATTTT.

This clone was counted a single time. V gene TRBV19 combines with J gene TRBJ1-6, with TRBD1 identical over 7 bases. CDR1 LNHDA and CDR2 SQIVND come from the germline V gene (reference sequence). The V gene end was trimmed by 7 bases and the J gene end by 0 bases; junction bases not matched to a gene: 3. This CDR3 has 15 residues. In DNA form, the CDR3 reads TGTGCCAGTACGACAGGGAACTCCTATAATTCACCCCTCCACTTT. Translating it yields CASTTGNSYNSPLHF.

V usage is TRBV7-3 and J usage is TRBJ1-2; 9 nucleotides match TRBD1. V was clipped by 5 bases and J by 6 bases; unmatched bases: 4. CDR1 is SGHTA, CDR2 FQGTGA, per germline. This CDR3 has 13 residues. CDR3 bases: TGTGCCAGCAGCCCGGGACAGGGCCATGGCTACACCTTC. This translates into CASSPGQGHGYTF.

The rearrangement uses TRBV6-5 and TRBJ1-5; weak D call: TRBD1 (5 bases). CDR3 length equals 14 residues. From germline, CDR1 is MNHEY and CDR2 SVGAGI. V shed 3 bases and J shed 7 bases, with 13 bases lying between them. CDR3 DNA: TGTGCCAGCAGTTATAGGGGTATAGGGCAGCCCCAGCATTTT. It translates to CASSYRGIGQPQHF.

V gene TRBV7-8 combines with J gene TRBJ2-7; weak D call: TRBD2 (6 bases). This CDR3 has 15 amino acids. The germline gives CDR1 SGHVS, CDR2 FQNEAQ. Trimming left V 8 bases short and J 2 bases short, with 19 bases between. The CDR3 sequence: CASRRGTVPPYEQYF. CDR3 DNA: TGTGCCAGCCGCCGAGGGACTGTTCCTCCCTACGAGCAGTACTTC.

The chain is built from TRBV7-6 and TRBJ1-3, with no clear D. V shed 2 bases and J shed 3 bases, with 11 bases lying between them. Germline CDR1 SGHVS, CDR2 FNYEAQ. The CDR3 runs 15 residues. The CDR3 region has the DNA TGTGCCAGCAGCTTAAGGTCGGGTGGTGGAAACACCATATATTTT. Translated: CASSLRSGGGNTIYF.

The chain uses TRBV5-1 and TRBJ2-7, with unresolved D. The CDR3 length is 13 residues. V was shortened by 3 bases and J by 2 bases, with 9 bases between the two germline ends. In germline, CDR1 is SGHRS, CDR2 YFSETQ. CDR3 protein: CASSSGNPYEQYF. The CDR3 DNA is TGCGCCAGCAGCTCCGGAAACCCCTACGAGCAGTACTTC.

This chain uses TRBV2 with TRBJ1-1; D is uncertain. The CDR3 runs to 12 residues. Germline V gene lookup returns CDR1 SNHLY and CDR2 FYNNEI. Trimming took off 2 bases at V and 11 bases at J, with 12 bases between the two ends. CDR3 DNA: TGTGCCAGCAGTGAACACTGGGGTCGGGCTTTCTTT. It encodes CASSEHWGRAFF.

The chain employs TRBV12-3 or TRBV12-4 and TRBJ1-3; 7 nucleotides agree with TRBD1. CDR3 size: 13 residues. V was pared by 6 bases and J by 8 bases, with 7 bases of the junction left unmatched. DNA of the CDR3: TGTGCCAGCAGGGGACAGATGGGGGACACCATATATTTT. Protein sequence: CASRGQMGDTIYF.

This chain links TRBV6-4 with TRBJ1-3; no firm D call. Germline V gene sequence: CDR1 MRHNA, CDR2 SNTAGT. V lost 0 bases, J lost 4 bases, and 10 bases lay in between. The CDR3 has 15 amino acids. DNA for the CDR3: TGTGCCAGCAGTGACTCGGGGATCCCAGGAAACACCATATATTTT. This sequence encodes CASSDSGIPGNTIYF.